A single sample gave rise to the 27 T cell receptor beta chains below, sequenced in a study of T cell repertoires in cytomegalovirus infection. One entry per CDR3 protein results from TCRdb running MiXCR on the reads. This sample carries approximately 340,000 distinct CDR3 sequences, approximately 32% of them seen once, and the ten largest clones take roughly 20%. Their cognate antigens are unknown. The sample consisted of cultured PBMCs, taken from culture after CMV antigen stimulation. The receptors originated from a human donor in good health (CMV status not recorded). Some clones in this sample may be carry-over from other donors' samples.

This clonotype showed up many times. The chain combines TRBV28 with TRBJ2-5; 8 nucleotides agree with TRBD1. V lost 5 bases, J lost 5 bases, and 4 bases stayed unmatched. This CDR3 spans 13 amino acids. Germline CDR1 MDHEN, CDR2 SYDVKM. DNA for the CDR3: TGTGCCAGCAGTCGTCGACAGGGGGAGACCCAGTACTTC. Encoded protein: CASSRRQGETQYF. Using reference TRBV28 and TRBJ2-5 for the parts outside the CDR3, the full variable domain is DVKVTQSSRYLVKRTGEKVFLECVQDMDHENMFWYRQDPGLGLRLIYFSYDVKMKEKGDIPEGYSVSREKKERFSLILESASTNQTSMYLCASSRRQGETQYFGPGTRLLVL.

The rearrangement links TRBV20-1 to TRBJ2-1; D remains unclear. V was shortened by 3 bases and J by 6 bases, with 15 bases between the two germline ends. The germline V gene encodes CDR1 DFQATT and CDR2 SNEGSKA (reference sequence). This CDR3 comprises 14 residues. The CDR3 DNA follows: TGCAGTGCTAGCCACCGGGTCTGGAGCAATGAGCAGTTCTTC. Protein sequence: CSASHRVWSNEQFF.

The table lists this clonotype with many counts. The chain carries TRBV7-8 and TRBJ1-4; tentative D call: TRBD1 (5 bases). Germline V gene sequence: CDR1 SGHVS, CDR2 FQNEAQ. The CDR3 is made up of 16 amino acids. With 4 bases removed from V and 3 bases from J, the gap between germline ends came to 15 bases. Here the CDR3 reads CASSSIGQGANEKLFF. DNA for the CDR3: TGTGCCAGCAGCTCCATTGGGCAGGGTGCTAATGAAAAACTGTTTTTT.

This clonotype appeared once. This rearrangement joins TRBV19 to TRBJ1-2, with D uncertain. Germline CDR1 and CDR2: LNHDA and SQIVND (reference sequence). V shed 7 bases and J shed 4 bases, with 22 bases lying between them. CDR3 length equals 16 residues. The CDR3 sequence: CASTSTGLTARYGYTF. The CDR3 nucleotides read TGTGCCAGTACCTCCACGGGGTTAACAGCGCGCTATGGCTACACCTTC.

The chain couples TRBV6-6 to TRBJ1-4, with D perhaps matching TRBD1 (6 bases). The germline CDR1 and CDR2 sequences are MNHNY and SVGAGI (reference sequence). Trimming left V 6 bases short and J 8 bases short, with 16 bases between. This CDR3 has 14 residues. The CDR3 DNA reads TGTGCCAGCAGCCCAGGGGCATTATACGAAAAACTGTTTTTT. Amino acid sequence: CASSPGALYEKLFF.

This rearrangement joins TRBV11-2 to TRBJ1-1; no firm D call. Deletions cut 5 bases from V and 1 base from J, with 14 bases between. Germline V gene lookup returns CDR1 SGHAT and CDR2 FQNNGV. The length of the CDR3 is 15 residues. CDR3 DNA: TGTGCCAGCAGCCTTCTGGTTCCAGGGAACACTGAAGCTTTCTTT. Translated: CASSLLVPGNTEAFF. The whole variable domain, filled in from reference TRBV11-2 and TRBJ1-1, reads EAGVAQSPRYKIIEKRQSVAFWCNPISGHATLYWYQQILGQGPKLLIQFQNNGVVDDSQLPKDRFSAERLKGVDSTLKIQPAKLEDSAVYLCASSLLVPGNTEAFFGQGTRLTVV.

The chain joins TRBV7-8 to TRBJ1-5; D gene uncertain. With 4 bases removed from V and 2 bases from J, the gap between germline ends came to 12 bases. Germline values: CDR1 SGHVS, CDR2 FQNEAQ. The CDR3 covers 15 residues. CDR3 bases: TGTGCCAGCAGCTCCGACCCTGTACGCAATCAGCCCCAGCATTTT. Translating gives CASSSDPVRNQPQHF. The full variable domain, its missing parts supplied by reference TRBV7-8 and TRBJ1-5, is GAGVSQSPRYKVAKRGQDVALRCDPISGHVSLFWYQQALGQGPEFLTYFQNEAQLDKSGLPSDRFFAERPEGSVSTLKIQRTQQEDSAVYLCASSSDPVRNQPQHFGDGTRLSIL.

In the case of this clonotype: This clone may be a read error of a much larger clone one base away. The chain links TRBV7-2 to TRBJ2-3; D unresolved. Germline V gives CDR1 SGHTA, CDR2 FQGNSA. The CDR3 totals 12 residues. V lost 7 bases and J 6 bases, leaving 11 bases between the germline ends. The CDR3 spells CASNYHRDTQYF. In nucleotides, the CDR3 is TGTGCCAGCAACTACCATCGGGATACGCAGTATTTT.

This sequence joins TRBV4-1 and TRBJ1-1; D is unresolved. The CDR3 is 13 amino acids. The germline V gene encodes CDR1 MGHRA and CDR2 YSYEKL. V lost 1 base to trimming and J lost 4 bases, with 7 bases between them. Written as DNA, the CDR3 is TGCGCCAGCAGCCAAGTTTCGGGCACTGAAGCTTTCTTT. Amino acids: CASSQVSGTEAFF.

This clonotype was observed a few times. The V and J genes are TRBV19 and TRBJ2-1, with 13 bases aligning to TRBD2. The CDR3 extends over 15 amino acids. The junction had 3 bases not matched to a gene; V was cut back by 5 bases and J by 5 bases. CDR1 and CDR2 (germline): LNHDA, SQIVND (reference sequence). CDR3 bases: TGTGCCAGTAGTGAGGGGACTAGCGGGGACAATGAGCAGTTCTTC. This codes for CASSEGTSGDNEQFF. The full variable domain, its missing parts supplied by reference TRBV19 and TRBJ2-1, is DGGITQSPKYLFRKEGQNVTLSCEQNLNHDAMYWYRQDPGQGLRLIYYSQIVNDFQKGDIAEGYSVSREKKESFPLTVTSAQKNPTAFYLCASSEGTSGDNEQFFGPGTRLTVL.

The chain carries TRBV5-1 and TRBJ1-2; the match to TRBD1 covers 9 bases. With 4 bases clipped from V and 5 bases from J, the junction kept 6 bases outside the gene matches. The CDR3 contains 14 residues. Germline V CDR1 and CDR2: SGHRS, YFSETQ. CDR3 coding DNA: TGCGCCAGCAGCCAAGGGACAGGGTTATATGGCTACACCTTC. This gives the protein CASSQGTGLYGYTF.

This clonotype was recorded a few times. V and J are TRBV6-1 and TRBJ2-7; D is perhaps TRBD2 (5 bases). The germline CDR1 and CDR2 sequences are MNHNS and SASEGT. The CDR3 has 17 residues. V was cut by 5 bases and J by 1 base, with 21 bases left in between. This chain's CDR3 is CASSYLPGSLLSYEQYF. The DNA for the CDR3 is TGTGCCAGCAGTTATCTTCCTGGGAGCCTCTTATCCTACGAGCAGTACTTC.

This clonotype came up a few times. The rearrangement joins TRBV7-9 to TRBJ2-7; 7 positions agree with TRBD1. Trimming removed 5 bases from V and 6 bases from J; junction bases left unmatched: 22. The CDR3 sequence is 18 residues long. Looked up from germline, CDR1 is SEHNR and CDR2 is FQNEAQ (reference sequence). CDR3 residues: CASSPGEGRGTDSLEQYF. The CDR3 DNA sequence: TGTGCCAGCAGCCCTGGCGAGGGAAGAGGGACAGATTCCCTCGAGCAGTACTTC.

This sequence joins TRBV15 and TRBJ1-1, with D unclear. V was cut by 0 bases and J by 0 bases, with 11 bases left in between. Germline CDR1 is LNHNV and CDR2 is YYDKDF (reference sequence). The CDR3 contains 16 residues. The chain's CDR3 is CATSRDWKQLNTEAFF. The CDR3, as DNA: TGTGCCACCAGCAGAGATTGGAAACAATTGAACACTGAAGCTTTCTTT.

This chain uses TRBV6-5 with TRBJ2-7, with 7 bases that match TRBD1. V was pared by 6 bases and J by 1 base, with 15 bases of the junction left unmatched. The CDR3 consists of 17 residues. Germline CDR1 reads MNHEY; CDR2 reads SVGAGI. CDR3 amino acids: CASRTPFDRVGSYEQYF. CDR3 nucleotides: TGTGCCAGCAGGACACCTTTCGACAGGGTAGGGTCCTACGAGCAGTACTTC.

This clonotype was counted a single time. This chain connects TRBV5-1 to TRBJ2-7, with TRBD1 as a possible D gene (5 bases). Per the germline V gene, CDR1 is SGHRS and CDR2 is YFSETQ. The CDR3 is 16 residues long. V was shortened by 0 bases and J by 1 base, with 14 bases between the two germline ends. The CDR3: CASSLVPTGSSYEQYF. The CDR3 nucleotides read TGCGCCAGCAGCTTGGTCCCAACAGGTTCATCCTACGAGCAGTACTTC.

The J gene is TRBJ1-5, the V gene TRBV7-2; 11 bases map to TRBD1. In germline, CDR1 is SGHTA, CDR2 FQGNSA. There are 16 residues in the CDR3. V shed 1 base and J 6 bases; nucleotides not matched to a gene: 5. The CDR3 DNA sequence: TGTGCCAGCAGCTTAGGGACAGGGGGCTTTGCTCAGCCCCAGCATTTT. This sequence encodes CASSLGTGGFAQPQHF.

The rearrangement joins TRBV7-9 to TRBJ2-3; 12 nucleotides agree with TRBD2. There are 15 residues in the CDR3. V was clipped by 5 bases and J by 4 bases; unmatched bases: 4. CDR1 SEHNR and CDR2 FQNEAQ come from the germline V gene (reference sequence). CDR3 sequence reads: CASSRLAGAPDTQYF. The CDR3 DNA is TGTGCCAGCAGCAGACTAGCGGGAGCCCCAGATACGCAGTATTTT.

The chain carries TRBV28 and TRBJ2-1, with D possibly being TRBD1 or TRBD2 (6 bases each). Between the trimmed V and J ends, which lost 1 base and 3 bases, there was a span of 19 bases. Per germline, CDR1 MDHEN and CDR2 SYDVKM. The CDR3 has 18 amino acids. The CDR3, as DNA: TGTGCCAGCAGTTTATCCCTCTCTGAGAGGGGGGTCTACAATGAGCAGTTCTTC. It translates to CASSLSLSERGVYNEQFF.

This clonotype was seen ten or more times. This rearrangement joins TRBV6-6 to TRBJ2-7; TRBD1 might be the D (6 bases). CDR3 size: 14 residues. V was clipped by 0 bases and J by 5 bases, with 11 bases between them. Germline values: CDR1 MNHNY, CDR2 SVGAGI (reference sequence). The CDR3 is CASSYSGRGNEQYF. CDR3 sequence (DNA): TGTGCCAGCAGTTACTCTGGCAGGGGAAACGAGCAGTACTTC.

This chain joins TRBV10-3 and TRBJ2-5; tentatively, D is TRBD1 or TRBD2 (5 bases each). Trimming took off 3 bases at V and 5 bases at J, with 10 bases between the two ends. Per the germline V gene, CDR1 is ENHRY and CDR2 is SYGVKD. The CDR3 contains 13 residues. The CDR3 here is CAISEGREETQYF. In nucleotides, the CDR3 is TGTGCCATCAGTGAAGGCAGGGAGGAGACCCAGTACTTC.

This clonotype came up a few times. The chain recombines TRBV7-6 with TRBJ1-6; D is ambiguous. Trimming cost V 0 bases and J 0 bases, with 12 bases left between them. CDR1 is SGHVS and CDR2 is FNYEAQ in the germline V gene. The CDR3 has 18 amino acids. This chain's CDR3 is CASSLAWGVNSYNSPLHF. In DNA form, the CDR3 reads TGTGCCAGCAGCTTAGCGTGGGGAGTTAACTCCTATAATTCACCCCTCCACTTT.

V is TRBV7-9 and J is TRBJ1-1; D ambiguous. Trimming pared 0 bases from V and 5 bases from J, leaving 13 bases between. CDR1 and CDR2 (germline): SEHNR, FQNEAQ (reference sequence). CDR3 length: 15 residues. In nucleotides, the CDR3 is TGTGCCAGCAGCTTAGCCTACGGCGGGTGGACTGAAGCTTTCTTT. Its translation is CASSLAYGGWTEAFF.

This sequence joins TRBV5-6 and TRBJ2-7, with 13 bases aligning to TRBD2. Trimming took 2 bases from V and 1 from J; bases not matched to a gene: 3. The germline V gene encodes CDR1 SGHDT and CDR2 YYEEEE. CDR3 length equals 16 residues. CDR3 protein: CASSFRTSGSSYEQYF. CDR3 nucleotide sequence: TGTGCCAGCAGCTTTCGGACTAGCGGGAGTTCCTACGAGCAGTACTTC.

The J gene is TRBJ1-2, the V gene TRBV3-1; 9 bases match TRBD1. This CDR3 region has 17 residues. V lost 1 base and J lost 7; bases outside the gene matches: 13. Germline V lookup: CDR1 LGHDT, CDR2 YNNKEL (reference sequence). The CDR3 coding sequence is TGTGCCAGCAGCCAAGCTCCCTCCGGGACAGGGAGTGCTGGCTACACCTTC. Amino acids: CASSQAPSGTGSAGYTF.

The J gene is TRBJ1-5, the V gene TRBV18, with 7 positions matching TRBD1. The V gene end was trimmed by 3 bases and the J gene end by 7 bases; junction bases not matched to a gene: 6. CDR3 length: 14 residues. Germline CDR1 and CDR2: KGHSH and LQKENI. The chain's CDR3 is CASSPSTGTQPQHF. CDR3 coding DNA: TGTGCCAGCTCACCTTCGACAGGGACCCAGCCCCAGCATTTT. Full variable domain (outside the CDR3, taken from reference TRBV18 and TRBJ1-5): NAGVMQNPRHLVRRRGQEARLRCSPMKGHSHVYWYRQLPEEGLKFMVYLQKENIIDESGMPKERFSAEFPKEGPSILRIQQVVRGDSAAYFCASSPSTGTQPQHFGDGTRLSIL.

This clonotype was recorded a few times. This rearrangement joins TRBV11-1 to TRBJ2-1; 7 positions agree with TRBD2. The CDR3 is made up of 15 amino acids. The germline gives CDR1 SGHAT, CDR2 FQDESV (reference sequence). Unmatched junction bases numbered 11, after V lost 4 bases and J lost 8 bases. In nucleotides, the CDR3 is TGTGCCAGCAGCTACGGGACTACCCCATGGGATGAGCAGTTCTTC. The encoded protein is CASSYGTTPWDEQFF.